Listed here are 8 T cell receptor beta chains from one sample, sequenced in a study of regulatory T cells in long-lasting Graves disease. The sample's time point: newly diagnosed GD, antithyroid drugs for less than 3 months. The TCR library used RNA extracted from PBMCs. Sequencing libraries for TCR beta were prepared with iRepertoire HTBI primers and Arm-PCR of CDR3 regions. TCRdb re-called the multiplex PCR reads through MiXCR, storing one row per CDR3 protein. This table has about 540,000 distinct CDR3 sequences, roughly 13% appearing once. These records were also assigned to another study, of T cells in Graves' hyperthyroidism and ophthalmopathy.

The input for sequencing was peripheral blood mononuclear cells (PBMCs), taken at new diagnosis, from a patient treated with antithyroid drugs. These receptors were taken from a man aged 30 to 45 with Graves disease.

This clonotype appeared many times. This chain connects TRBV18 to TRBJ1-1; D perhaps matches TRBD1 (5 bases). The CDR3 covers 16 residues. Looked up from germline, CDR1 is KGHSH and CDR2 is LQKENI. V was trimmed by 6 bases and J by 3 bases, leaving 20 bases between them. In DNA form, the CDR3 reads TGTGCCAGCTCGACAACGGCCGGGACTGGCGACACTGAAGCTTTCTTT. Protein product: CASSTTAGTGDTEAFF.

This clonotype was found many times. The chain has TRBV10-2 and TRBJ2-1; 12 bases are shared with TRBD2. Per germline, CDR1 WSHSY and CDR2 SAAADI. With V trimmed by 1 base and J by 7 bases, 2 bases remained unmatched. The CDR3 has 15 amino acids. This chain's CDR3 is CASSEWGTSGNEQFF. Here the CDR3 DNA reads TGCGCCAGCAGTGAGTGGGGGACTAGCGGGAATGAGCAGTTCTTC.

This clonotype was found a few times. V and J are TRBV20-1 and TRBJ1-3, with 9 bases that match TRBD1. The germline V gene has CDR1 DFQATT and CDR2 SNEGSKA (reference sequence). V dropped 6 bases and J dropped 3; count of bases not matched to a gene: 9. This CDR3 is 15 amino acids long. The CDR3 DNA sequence: TGCAGTGCCGTCCCGGGACAGGGAGGTGGAAACACCATATATTTT. As protein: CSAVPGQGGGNTIYF.

This clonotype was picked up many times. The chain couples TRBV2 to TRBJ2-5; TRBD2 matches 11 bases. Germline values: CDR1 SNHLY, CDR2 FYNNEI. The CDR3 totals 14 residues. Trimming at V came to 5 bases and at J to 3 bases, leaving 2 bases not matched to a gene. CDR3 region: CASSRLAGKETQYF. The CDR3 DNA reads as TGTGCCAGCAGTCGACTAGCGGGGAAAGAGACCCAGTACTTC. Complete variable domain (other parts from reference TRBV2 and TRBJ2-5): EPEVTQTPSHQVTQMGQEVILRCVPISNHLYFYWYRQILGQKVEFLVSFYNNEISEKSEIFDDQFSVERPDGSNFTLKIRSTKLEDSAMYFCASSRLAGKETQYFGPGTRLLVL.

This clonotype showed up just a few times. The chain recombines TRBV6-2 or TRBV6-3 with TRBJ2-7, with TRBD1 matching over 8 bases. With 4 bases clipped from V and 6 bases from J, the junction kept 8 bases outside the gene matches. Germline lookup yields CDR1 MNHEY and CDR2 SVGEGT. The CDR3 length is 14 residues. The DNA for the CDR3 is TGTGCCAGCAGTTCTACAGGGGGGCCCTCCGAGCAGTACTTC. Translated: CASSSTGGPSEQYF.

This clonotype was detected many times. V gene TRBV7-2 combines with J gene TRBJ1-3; weak D call: TRBD1 (5 bases). V lost 5 bases, J lost 7 bases, and 15 bases lay in between. This CDR3 contains 14 residues. The V gene's germline CDR1 is SGHTA and CDR2 FQGNSA. The CDR3 DNA reads TGTGCCAGCAGCATGGGACTCAACGGGAACACCATATATTTT. This translates into CASSMGLNGNTIYF.

The chain has TRBV29-1 and TRBJ1-1, with no clear D. CDR3 length: 13 amino acids. V dropped 2 bases and J dropped 1 base, with 8 bases sitting between them. The germline gives CDR1 SQVTM, CDR2 ANQGSEA. The CDR3 nucleotides read TGCAGCGTTGAAAGGCGCGGGAACACTGAAGCTTTCTTT. This sequence encodes CSVERRGNTEAFF.

Ten or more counts support this clonotype. J is TRBJ1-2 and V is TRBV9, with no clear D. This CDR3 contains 16 residues. Germline V gene data show CDR1 as SGDLS and CDR2 as YYNGEE. V dropped 1 base and J dropped 4 bases, with 17 bases sitting between them. The CDR3 is CASSVQPGGFSYGYTF. The CDR3 DNA reads TGTGCCAGCAGCGTACAACCGGGCGGTTTTAGCTATGGCTACACCTTC.